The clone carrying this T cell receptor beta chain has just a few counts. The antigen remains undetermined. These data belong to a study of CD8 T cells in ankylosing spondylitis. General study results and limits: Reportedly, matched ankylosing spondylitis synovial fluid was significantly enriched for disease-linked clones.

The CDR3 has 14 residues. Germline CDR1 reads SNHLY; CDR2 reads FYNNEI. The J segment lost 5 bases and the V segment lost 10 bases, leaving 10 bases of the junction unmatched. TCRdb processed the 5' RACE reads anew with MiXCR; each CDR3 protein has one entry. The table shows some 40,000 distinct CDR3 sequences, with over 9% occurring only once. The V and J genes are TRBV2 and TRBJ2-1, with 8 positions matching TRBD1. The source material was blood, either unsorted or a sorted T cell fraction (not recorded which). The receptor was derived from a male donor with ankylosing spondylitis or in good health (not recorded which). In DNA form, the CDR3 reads TGTGCCAACCTTGGACAGGGAATAGACAATGAGCAGTTCTTC. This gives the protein CANLGQGIDNEQFF.